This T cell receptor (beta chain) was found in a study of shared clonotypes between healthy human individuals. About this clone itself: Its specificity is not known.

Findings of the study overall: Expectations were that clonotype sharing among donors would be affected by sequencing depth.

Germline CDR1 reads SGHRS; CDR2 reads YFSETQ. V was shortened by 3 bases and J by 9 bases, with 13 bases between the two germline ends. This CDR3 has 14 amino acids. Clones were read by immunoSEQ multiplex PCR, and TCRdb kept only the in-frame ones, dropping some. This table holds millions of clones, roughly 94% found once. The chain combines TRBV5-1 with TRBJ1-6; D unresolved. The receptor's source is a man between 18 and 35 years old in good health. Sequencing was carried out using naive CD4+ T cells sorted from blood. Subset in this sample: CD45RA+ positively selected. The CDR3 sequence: CASSSESSGSPLHF. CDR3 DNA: TGCGCCAGCAGCTCCGAGTCGTCGGGTTCACCCCTCCACTTT.